The source of this T cell receptor beta chain is a study of T cells after posttransplantation cyclophosphamide. Study conclusions and caveats: Recipient CMV seropositivity and CMV reactivation strongly tracked TRB clonality. Donor-recipient repertoire similarity was low at 1-2 months, rising over year one. Tissue-infiltrating T cells from skin or gut overlapped little with blood T cells.

Sequencing used immunoSEQ multiplex PCR; TCRdb keeps in-frame clones, though not all of them. Found here are 45,000 or so clones, roughly 93% of them singletons; the top ten hold 3% to 3.5%. With respect to this clone: Antigen: not known.

Peripheral blood was collected from the related graft donor on the marrow donation day. Losses at the gene ends were 3 bases for V and 6 bases for J; bases not matched to a gene: 14. Per the germline V gene, CDR1 is MGHRA and CDR2 is YSYEKL. The CDR3 is made up of 17 amino acids. The chain links TRBV4-1 to TRBJ1-2, with 9 bases aligning to TRBD1. Sequencing was carried out using PBMCs. The sequence came from a woman in her forties or fifties in good health and a related stem cell transplant donor. CDR3 nucleotide sequence: TGCGCCAGCAGCCACCCAACAAGGTCCCGGGACAGGGATGGCTACACCTTC. Its translation is CASSHPTRSRDRDGYTF.